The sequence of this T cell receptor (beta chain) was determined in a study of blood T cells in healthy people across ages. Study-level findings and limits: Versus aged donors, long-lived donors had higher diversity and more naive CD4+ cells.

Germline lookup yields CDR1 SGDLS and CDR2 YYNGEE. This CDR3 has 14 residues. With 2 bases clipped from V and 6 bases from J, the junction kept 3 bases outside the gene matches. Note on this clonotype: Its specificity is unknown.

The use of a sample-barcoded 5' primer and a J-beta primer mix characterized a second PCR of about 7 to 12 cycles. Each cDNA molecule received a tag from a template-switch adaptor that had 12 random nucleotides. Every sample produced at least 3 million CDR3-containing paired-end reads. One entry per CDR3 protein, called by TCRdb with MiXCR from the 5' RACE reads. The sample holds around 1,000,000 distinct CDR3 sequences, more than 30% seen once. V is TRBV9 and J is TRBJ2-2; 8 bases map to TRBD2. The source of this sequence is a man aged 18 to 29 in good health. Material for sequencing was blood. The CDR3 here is CASSVGLAPGELFF. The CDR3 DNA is TGTGCCAGCAGCGTTGGACTAGCCCCCGGGGAGCTGTTTTTT.